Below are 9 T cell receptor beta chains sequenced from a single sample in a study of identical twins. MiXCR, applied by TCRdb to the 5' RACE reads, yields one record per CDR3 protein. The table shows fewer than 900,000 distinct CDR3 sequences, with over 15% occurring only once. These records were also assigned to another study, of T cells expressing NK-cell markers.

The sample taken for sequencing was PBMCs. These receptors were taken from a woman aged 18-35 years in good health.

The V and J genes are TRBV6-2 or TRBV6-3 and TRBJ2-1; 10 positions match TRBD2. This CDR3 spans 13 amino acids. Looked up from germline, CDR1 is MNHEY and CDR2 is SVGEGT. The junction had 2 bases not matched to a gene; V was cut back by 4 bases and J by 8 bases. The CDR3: CASSFSGGDEQFF. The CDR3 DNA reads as TGTGCCAGCAGTTTCAGCGGGGGGGATGAGCAGTTCTTC.

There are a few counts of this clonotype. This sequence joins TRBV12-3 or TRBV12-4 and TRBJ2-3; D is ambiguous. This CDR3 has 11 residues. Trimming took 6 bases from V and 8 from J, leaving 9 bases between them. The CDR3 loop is CASSPGTTQYF. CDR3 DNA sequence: TGTGCCAGCAGCCCGGGTACTACGCAGTATTTT.

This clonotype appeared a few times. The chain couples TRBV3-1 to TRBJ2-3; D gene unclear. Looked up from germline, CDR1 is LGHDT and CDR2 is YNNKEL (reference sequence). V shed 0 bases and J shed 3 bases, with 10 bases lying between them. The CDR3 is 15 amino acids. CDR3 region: CASSQDLSWTDTQYF. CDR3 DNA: TGTGCCAGCAGCCAAGATTTATCCTGGACAGATACGCAGTATTTT.

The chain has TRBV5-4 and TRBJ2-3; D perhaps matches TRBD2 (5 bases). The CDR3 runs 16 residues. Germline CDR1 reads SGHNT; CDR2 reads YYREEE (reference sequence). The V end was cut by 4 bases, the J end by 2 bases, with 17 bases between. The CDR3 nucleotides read TGTGCCAGCAGCCCCGGAGGTATGGCAGCCACAGATACGCAGTATTTT. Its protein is CASSPGGMAATDTQYF.

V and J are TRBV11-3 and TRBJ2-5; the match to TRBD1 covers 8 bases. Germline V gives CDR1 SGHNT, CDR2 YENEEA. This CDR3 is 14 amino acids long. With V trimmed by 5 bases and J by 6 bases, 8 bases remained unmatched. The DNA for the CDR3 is TGTGCCAGCAGCAAAGGACAGGGTCGGCAGACCCAGTACTTC. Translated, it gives CASSKGQGRQTQYF. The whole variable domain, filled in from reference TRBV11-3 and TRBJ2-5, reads EAGVVQSPRYKIIEKKQPVAFWCNPISGHNTLYWYLQNLGQGPELLIRYENEEAVDDSQLPKDRFSAERLKGVDSTLKIQPAELGDSAVYLCASSKGQGRQTQYFGPGTRLLVL.

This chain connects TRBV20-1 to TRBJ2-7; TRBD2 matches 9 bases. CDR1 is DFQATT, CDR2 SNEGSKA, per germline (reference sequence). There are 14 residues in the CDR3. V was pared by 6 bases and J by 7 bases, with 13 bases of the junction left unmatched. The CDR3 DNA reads TGCAGTGCACCCCTGGCGCGGGAGGGCGCGGAGCAGTACTTC. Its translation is CSAPLAREGAEQYF.

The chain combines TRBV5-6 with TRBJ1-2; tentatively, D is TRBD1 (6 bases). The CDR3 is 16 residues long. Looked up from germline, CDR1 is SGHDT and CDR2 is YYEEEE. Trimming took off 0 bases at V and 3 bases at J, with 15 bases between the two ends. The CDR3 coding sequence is TGTGCCAGCAGCTTGGCCAGGGGTTCCGGGGACTATGGCTACACCTTC. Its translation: CASSLARGSGDYGYTF.

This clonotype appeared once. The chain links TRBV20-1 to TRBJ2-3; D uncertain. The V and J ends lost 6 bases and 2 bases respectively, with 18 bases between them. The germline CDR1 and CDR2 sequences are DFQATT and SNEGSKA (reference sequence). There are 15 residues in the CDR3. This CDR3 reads CSAIRSGGSTDTQYF. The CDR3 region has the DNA TGCAGTGCCATCCGGAGTGGCGGATCCACAGATACGCAGTATTTT.

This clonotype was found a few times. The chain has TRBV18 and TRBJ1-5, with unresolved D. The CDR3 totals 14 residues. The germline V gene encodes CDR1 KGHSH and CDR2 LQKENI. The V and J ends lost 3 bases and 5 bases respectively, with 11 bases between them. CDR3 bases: TGTGCCAGCTCACCCGGAGCCCTAGATCAGCCCCAGCATTTT. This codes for CASSPGALDQPQHF.